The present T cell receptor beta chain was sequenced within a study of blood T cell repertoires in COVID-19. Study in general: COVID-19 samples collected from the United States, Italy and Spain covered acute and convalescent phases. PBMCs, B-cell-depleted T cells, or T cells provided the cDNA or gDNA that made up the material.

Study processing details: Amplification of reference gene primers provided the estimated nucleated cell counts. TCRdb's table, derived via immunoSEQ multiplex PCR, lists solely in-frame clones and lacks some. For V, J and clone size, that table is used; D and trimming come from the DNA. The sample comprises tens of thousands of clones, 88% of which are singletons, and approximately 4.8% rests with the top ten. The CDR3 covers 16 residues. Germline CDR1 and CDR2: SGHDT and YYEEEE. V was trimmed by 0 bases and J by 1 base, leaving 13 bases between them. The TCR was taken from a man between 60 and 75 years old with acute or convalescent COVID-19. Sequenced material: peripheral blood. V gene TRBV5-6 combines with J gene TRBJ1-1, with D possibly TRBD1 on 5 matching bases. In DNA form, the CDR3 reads TGTGCCAGCAGCTTGGCCCCTTGGGGGGAGAACACTGAAGCTTTCTTT. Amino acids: CASSLAPWGENTEAFF. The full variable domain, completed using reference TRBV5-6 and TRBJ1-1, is DAGVTQSPTHLIKTRGQQVTLRCSPKSGHDTVSWYQQALGQGPQFIFQYYEEEERQRGNFPDRFSGHQFPNYSSELNVNALLLGDSALYLCASSLAPWGENTEAFFGQGTRLTVV.